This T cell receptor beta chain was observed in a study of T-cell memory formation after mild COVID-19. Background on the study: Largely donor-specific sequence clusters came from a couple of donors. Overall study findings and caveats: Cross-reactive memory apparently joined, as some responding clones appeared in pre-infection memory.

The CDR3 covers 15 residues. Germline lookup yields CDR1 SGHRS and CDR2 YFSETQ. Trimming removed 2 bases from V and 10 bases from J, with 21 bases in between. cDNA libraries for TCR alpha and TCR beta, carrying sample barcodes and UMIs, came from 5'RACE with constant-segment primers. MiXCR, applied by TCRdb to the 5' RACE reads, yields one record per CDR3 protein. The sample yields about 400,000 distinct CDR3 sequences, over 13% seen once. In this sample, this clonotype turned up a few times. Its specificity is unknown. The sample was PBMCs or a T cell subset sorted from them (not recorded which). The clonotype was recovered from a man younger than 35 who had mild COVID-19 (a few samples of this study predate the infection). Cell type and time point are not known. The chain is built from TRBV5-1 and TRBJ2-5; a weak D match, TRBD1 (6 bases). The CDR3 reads CASSFEPRERGNQYF. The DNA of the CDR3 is TGCGCCAGCAGCTTCGAGCCAAGGGAAAGGGGGAACCAGTACTTC. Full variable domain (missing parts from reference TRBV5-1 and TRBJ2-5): KAGVTQTPRYLIKTRGQQVTLSCSPISGHRSVSWYQQTPGQGLQFLFEYFSETQRNKGNFPGRFSGRQFSNSRSEMNVSTLELGDSALYLCASSFEPRERGNQYFGPGTRLLVL.